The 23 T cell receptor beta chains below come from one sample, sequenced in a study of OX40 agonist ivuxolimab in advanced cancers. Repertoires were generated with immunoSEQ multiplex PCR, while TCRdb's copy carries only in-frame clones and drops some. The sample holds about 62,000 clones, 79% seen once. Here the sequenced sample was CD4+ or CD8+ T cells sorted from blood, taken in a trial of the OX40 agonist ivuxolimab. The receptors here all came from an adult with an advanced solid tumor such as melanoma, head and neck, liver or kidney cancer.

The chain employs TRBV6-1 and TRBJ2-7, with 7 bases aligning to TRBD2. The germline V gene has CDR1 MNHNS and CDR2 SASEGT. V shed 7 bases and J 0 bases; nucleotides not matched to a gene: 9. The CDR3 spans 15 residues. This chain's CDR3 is CASKPGRGISYEQYF. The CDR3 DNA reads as TGTGCCAGCAAGCCGGGGAGGGGAATCTCCTACGAGCAGTACTTC.

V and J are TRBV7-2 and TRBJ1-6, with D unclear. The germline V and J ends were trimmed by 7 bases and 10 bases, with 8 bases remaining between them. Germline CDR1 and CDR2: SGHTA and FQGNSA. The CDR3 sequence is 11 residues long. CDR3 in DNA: TGTGCCAGCACCCAAAACTCACCCCTCCACTTT. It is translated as CASTQNSPLHF.

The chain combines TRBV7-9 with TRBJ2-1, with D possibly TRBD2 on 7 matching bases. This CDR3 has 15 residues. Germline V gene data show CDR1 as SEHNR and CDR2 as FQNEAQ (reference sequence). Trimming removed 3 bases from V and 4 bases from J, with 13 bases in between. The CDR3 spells CASSFGGALYNEQFF. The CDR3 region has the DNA TGTGCCAGCAGCTTTGGGGGGGCCCTGTACAATGAGCAGTTCTTC.

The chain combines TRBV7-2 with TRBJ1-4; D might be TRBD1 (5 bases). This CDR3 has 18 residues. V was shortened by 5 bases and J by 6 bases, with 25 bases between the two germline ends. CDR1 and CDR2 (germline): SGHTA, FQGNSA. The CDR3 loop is CASSPIEGALSLYEKLFF. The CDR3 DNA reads TGTGCCAGCAGCCCTATCGAAGGGGCGCTTAGTTTGTATGAAAAACTGTTTTTT.

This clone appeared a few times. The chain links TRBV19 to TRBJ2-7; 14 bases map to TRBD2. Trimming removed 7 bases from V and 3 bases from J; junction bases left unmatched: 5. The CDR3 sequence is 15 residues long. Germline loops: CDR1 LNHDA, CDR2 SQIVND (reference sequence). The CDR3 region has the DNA TGTGCCAGTACCGTAGGACTAGCGGGAGGCTACGAGCAGTACTTC. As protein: CASTVGLAGGYEQYF.

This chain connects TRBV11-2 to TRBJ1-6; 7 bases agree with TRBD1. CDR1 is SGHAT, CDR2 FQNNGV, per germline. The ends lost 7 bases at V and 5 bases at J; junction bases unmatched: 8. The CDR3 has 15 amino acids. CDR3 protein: CASTVGDRNNSPLHF. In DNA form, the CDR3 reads TGTGCCAGCACCGTTGGGGACAGAAATAATTCACCCCTCCACTTT.

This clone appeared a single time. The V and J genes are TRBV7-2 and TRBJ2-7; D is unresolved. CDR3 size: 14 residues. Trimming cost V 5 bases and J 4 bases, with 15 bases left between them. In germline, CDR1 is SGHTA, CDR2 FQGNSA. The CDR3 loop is CASSTNAGIYEQYF. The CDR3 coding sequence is TGTGCCAGCAGCACCAACGCCGGAATTTACGAGCAGTACTTC.

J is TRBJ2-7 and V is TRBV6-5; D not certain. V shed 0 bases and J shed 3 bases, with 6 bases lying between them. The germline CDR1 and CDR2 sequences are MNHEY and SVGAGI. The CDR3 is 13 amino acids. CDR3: CASSYSRHYEQYF. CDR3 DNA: TGTGCCAGCAGTTACTCTAGGCACTACGAGCAGTACTTC.

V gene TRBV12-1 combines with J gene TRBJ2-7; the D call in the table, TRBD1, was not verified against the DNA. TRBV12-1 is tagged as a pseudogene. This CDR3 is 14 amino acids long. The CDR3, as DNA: TGTGCCAGCAGACCGACACTGGATTCCTACGAGCAGTACTTC. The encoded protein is CASRPTLDSYEQYF.

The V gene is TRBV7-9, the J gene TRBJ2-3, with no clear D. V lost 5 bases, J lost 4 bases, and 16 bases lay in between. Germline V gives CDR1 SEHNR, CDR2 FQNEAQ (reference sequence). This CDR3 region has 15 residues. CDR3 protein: CASSPIAGWADTQYF. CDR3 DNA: TGTGCCAGCAGCCCCATAGCAGGATGGGCAGATACGCAGTATTTT.

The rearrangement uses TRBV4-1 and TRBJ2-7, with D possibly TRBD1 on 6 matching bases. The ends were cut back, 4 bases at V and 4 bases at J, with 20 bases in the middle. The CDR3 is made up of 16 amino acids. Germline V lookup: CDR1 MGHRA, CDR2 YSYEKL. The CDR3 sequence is CASSPLFGDTDYEQYF. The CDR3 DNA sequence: TGCGCCAGCAGCCCCTTGTTCGGGGACACCGATTACGAGCAGTACTTC.

Here the CDR3 reads CASSFTGSTEAFF. The CDR3 DNA is TGCGCCAGCAGCTTCACGGGTAGCACTGAAGCTTTCTTT. The gene calls are TRBV5-1 and TRBJ1-1, with D unclear. Trimming took off 2 bases at V and 4 bases at J, with 9 bases between the two ends. Germline V gene data show CDR1 as SGHRS and CDR2 as YFSETQ. The CDR3 length is 13 residues.

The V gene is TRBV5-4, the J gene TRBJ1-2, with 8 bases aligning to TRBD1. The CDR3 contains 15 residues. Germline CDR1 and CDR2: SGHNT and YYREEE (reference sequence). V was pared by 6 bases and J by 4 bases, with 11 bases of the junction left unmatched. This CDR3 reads CASTSTGTGIYGYTF. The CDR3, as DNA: TGTGCCAGCACCTCAACCGGGACAGGAATCTATGGCTACACCTTC.

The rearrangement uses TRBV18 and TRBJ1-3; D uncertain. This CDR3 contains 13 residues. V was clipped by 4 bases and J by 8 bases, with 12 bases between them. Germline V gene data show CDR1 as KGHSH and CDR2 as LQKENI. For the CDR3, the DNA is TGTGCCAGCTCACTCGATCGGTGGGACACCATATATTTT. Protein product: CASSLDRWDTIYF.

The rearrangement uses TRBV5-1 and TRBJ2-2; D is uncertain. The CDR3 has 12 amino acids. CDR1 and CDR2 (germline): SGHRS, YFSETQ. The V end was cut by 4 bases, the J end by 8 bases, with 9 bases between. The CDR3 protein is CASSLTQGELFF. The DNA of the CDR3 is TGCGCCAGCAGCCTGACCCAGGGGGAGCTGTTTTTT.

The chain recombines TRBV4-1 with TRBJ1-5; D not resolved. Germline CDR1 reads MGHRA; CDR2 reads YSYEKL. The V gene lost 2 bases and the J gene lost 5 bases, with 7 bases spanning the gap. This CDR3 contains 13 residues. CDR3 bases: TGCGCCAGCAGCCAACTGTCCGATCAGCCCCAGCATTTT. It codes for CASSQLSDQPQHF.

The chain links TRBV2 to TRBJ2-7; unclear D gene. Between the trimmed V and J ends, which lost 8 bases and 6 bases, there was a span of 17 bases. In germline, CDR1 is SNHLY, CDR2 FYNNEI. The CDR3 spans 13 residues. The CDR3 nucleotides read TGTGCCAGCCAGTACAATCCCCCGGTCGAGCAGTACTTC. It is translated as CASQYNPPVEQYF.

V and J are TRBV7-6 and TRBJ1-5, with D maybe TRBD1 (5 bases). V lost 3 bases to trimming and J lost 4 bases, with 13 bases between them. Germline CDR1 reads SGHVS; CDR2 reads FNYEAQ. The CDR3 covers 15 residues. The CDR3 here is CASSFPRQINQPQHF. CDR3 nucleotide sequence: TGTGCCAGCAGCTTTCCCCGACAGATAAATCAGCCCCAGCATTTT.

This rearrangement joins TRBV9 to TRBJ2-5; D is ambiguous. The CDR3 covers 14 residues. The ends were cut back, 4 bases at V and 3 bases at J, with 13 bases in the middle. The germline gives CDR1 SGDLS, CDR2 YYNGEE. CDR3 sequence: CASSNQWGKETQYF. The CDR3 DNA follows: TGTGCCAGCAGCAACCAATGGGGTAAAGAGACCCAGTACTTC.

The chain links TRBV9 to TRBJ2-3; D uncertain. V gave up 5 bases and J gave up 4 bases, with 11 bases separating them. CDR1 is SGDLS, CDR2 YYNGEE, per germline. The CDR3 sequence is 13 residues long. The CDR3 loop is CASSLTPPDTQYF. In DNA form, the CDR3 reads TGTGCCAGCAGTCTTACCCCCCCAGATACGCAGTATTTT.

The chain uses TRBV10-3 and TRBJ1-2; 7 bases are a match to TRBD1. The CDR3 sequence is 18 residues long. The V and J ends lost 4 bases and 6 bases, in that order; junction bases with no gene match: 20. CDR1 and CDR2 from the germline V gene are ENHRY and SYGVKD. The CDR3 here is CAISADYGQDGLGDGYTF. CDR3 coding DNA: TGTGCCATCAGTGCTGACTACGGACAGGACGGGCTAGGTGATGGCTACACCTTC.

Written as DNA, the CDR3 is TGTGCCAGCAGCTTGGCTAACGCCAACGTCCTGACTTTC. Translated, it gives CASSLANANVLTF. The chain joins TRBV7-9 to TRBJ2-6, with D unclear. The CDR3 loop spans 13 amino acids. CDR1 SEHNR and CDR2 FQNEAQ come from the germline V gene (reference sequence). With 3 bases removed from V and 7 bases from J, the gap between germline ends came to 7 bases.

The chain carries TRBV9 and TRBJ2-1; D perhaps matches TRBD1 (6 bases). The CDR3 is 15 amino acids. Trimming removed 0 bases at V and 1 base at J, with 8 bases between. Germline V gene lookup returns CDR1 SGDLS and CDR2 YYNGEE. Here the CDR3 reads CASSVVGGSYNEQFF. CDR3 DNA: TGTGCCAGCAGCGTAGTAGGGGGATCCTACAATGAGCAGTTCTTC. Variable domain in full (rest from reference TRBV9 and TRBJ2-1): DSGVTQTPKHLITATGQRVTLRCSPRSGDLSVYWYQQSLDQGLQFLIQYYNGEERAKGNILERFSAQQFPDLHSELNLSSLELGDSALYFCASSVVGGSYNEQFFGPGTRLTVL.